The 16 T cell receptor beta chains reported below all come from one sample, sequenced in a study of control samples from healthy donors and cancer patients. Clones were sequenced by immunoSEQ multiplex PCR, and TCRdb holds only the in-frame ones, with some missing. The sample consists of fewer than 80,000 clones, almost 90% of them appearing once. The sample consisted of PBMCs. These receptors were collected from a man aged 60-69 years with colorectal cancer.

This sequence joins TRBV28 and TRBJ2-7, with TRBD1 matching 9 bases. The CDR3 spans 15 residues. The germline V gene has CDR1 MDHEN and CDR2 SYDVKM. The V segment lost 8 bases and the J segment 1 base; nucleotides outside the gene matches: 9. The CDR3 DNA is TGTGCCAGCTACTCGACAGGGGGGAAGTCCTACGAGCAGTACTTC. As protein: CASYSTGGKSYEQYF.

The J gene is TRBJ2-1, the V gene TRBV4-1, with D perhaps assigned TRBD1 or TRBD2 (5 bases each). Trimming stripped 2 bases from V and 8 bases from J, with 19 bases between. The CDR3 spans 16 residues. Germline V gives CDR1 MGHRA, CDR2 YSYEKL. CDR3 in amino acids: CASSQQTRGRWDEQFF. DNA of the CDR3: TGCGCCAGCAGCCAACAGACCCGGGGACGGTGGGATGAGCAGTTCTTC.

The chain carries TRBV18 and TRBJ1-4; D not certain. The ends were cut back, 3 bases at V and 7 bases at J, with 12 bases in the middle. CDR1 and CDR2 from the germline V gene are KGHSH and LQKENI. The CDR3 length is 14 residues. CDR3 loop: CASSPGIPIEKLFF. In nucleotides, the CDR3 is TGTGCCAGCTCACCGGGGATCCCTATTGAAAAACTGTTTTTT.

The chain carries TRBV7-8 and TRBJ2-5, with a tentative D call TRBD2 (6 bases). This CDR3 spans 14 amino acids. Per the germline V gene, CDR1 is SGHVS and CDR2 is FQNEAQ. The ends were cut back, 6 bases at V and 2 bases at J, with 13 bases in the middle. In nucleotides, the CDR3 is TGTGCCAGCAGAAGGGCTAGCGATCAAGAGACCCAGTACTTC. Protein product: CASRRASDQETQYF. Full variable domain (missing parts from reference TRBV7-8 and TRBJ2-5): GAGVSQSPRYKVAKRGQDVALRCDPISGHVSLFWYQQALGQGPEFLTYFQNEAQLDKSGLPSDRFFAERPEGSVSTLKIQRTQQEDSAVYLCASRRASDQETQYFGPGTRLLVL.

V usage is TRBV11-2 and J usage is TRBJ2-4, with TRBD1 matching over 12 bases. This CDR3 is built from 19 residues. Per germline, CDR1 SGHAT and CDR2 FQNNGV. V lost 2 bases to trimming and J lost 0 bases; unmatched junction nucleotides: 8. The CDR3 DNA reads TGTGCCAGCAGCTTACTTCCGGGACAGGGGGCTTTAGCCAAAAACATTCAGTACTTC. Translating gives CASSLLPGQGALAKNIQYF.

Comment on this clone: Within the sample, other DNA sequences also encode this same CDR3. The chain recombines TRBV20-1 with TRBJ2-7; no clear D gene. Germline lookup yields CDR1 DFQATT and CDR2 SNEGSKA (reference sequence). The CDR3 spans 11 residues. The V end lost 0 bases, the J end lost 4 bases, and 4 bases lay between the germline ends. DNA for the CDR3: TGCAGTGCTAGAGATGTGTACGAGCAGTACTTC. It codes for CSARDVYEQYF.

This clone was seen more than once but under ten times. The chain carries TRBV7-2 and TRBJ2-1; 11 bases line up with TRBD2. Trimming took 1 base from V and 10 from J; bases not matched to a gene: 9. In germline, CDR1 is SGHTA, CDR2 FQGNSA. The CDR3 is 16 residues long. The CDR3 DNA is TGTGCCAGCAGCTTAGTGTCGGGGACTAGCGGTAAAGAGCAGTTCTTC. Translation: CASSLVSGTSGKEQFF.

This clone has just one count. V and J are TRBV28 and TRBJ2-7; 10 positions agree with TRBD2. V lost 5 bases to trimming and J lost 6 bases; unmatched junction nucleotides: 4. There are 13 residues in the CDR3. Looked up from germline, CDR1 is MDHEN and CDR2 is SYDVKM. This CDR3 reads CASSSGGAGEQYF. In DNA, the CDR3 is TGTGCCAGCAGTAGCGGGGGGGCGGGCGAGCAGTACTTC. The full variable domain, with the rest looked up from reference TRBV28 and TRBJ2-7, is DVKVTQSSRYLVKRTGEKVFLECVQDMDHENMFWYRQDPGLGLRLIYFSYDVKMKEKGDIPEGYSVSREKKERFSLILESASTNQTSMYLCASSSGGAGEQYFGPGTRLTVT.

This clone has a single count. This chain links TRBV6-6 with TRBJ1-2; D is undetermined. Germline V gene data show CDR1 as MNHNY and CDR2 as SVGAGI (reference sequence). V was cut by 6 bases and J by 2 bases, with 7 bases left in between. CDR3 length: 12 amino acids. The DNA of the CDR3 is TGTGCCAGCAGAGACCCGAACTATGGCTACACCTTC. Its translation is CASRDPNYGYTF.

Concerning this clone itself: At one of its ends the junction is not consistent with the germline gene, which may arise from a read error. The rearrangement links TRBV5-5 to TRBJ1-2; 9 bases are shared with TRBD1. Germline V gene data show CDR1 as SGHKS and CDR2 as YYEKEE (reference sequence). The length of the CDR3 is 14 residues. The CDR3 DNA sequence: TGTGCCCGCAGCACACGGGACAGGGACTATGGCTACACCTTC. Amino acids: CARSTRDRDYGYTF. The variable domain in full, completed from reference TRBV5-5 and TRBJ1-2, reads DAGVTQSPTHLIKTRGQQVTLRCSPISGHKSVSWYQQVLGQGPQFIFQYYEKEERGRGNFPDRFSARQFPNYSSELNVNALLLGDSALYLCARSTRDRDYGYTFGSGTRLTVV.

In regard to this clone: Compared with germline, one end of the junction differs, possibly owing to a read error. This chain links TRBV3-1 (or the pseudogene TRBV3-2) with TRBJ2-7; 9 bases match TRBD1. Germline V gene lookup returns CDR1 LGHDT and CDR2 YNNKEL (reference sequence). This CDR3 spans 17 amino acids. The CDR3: CASSLGQGKIVGVEQYF. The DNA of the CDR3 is TGTGCCAGTAGCCTGGGACAGGGTAAAATTGTCGGTGTCGAGCAGTACTTC.

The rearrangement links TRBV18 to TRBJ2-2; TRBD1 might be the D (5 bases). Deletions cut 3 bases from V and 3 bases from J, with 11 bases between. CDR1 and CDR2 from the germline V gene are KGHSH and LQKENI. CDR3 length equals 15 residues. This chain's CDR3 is CASSPSRADTGELFF. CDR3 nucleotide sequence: TGTGCCAGCTCACCTTCCAGGGCTGACACCGGGGAGCTGTTTTTT.

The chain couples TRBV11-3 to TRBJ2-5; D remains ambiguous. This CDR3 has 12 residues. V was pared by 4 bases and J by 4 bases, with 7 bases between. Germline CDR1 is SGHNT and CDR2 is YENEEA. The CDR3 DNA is TGTGCCAGCAGCTCTGGCGGAGAGACCCAGTACTTC. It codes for CASSSGGETQYF.

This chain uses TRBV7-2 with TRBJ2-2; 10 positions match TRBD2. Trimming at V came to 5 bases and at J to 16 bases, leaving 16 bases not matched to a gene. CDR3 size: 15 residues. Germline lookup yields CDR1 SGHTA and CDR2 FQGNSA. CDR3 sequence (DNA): TGTGCCAGCAGCCCCTCCGGGGAGCGGGGGGGCCGGGAGTTTTTT. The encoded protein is CASSPSGERGGREFF. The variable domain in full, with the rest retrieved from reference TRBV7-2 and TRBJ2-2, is GAGVSQSPSNKVTEKGKDVELRCDPISGHTALYWYRQSLGQGLEFLIYFQGNSAPDKSGLPSDRFSAERTGGSVSTLTIQRTQQEDSAVYLCASSPSGERGGREFFGEGSRLTVL.

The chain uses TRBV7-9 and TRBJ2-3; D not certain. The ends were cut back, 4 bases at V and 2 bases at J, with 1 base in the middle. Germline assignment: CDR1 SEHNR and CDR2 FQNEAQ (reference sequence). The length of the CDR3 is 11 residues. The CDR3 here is CASSSTDTQYF. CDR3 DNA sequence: TGTGCCAGCAGCTCCACAGATACGCAGTATTTT.

The CDR3 reads CASSATGTEPQHF. CDR3 in DNA: TGCGCCAGCAGCGCAACAGGGACGGAGCCCCAGCATTTT. This chain connects TRBV5-1 to TRBJ1-5, with D maybe TRBD1 (6 bases). Trimming removed 4 bases from V and 8 bases from J, with 13 bases in between. Germline V CDR1 and CDR2: SGHRS, YFSETQ. The length of the CDR3 is 13 residues.